These 8 T cell receptor beta chains share one sample of origin, sequenced in a study of CD8+CD57+ T cells in acquired aplastic anemia. TCR beta VDJ and CDR3 profiling used genomic DNA as template. Each CDR3 protein gets one entry after TCRdb re-called the reads with MiXCR. Of 180,000 or so distinct CDR3 sequences in the sample, about 45% were seen once. By flow cytometry, patients selected for sequencing had shown an expansion of CD8+CD57+ cells. Sequencing was done on a sample of sorted CD4+, CD8+, or CD8+CD57+ T cells (not recorded which) from PBMCs. Receptors were obtained from a human donor with aplastic anemia.

This sequence joins TRBV20-1 and TRBJ1-2, with D maybe TRBD1 (5 bases). Germline V gene data show CDR1 as DFQATT and CDR2 as SNEGSKA (reference sequence). V gave up 6 bases and J gave up 1 base, with 15 bases separating them. The CDR3 is made up of 14 amino acids. The DNA for the CDR3 is TGCAGTGCCAGCAGTTTCCAGGGTAACTATGGCTACACCTTC. Its protein is CSASSFQGNYGYTF.

This clonotype was recorded many times. The chain uses TRBV19 and TRBJ2-1, with D perhaps matching TRBD1 or TRBD2 (5 bases each). Germline V gene data show CDR1 as LNHDA and CDR2 as SQIVND (reference sequence). Trimming removed 5 bases at V and 9 bases at J, with 5 bases between. The CDR3 length is 10 residues. CDR3 DNA sequence: TGTGCCAGTAGTGGGGGTGAGCAGTTCTTC. This sequence encodes CASSGGEQFF.

In its sample, this clonotype was seen many times. The V call is TRBV2, the J call TRBJ1-5; D unclear. V lost 6 bases, J lost 1 base, and 4 bases lay in between. The CDR3 is 12 amino acids. The germline CDR1 and CDR2 sequences are SNHLY and FYNNEI. The CDR3 nucleotides read TGTGCCAGCAGGGGGAGCAATCAGCCCCAGCATTTT. As protein: CASRGSNQPQHF.

The J gene is TRBJ1-1, the V gene TRBV29-1; possible D gene TRBD1, 6 bases. Germline V CDR1 and CDR2: SQVTM, ANQGSEA. The CDR3 spans 14 residues. V was clipped by 4 bases and J by 6 bases, with 18 bases between them. CDR3 nucleotides: TGCAGCGTTGCCGGTGGGGGCGATTGGGCTGAAGCTTTCTTT. Translation gives CSVAGGGDWAEAFF.

Ten or more counts support this clonotype. The chain uses TRBV15 and TRBJ2-6; 10 nucleotides align to TRBD1. This CDR3 region has 17 residues. The J segment lost 0 bases and the V segment lost 5 bases, leaving 4 bases of the junction unmatched. The germline V gene encodes CDR1 LNHNV and CDR2 YYDKDF (reference sequence). CDR3: CATSERDRGSGANVLTF. The CDR3 DNA reads as TGTGCCACCAGCGAGAGGGACAGGGGCTCTGGGGCCAACGTCCTGACTTTC.

This clonotype was counted at least ten times. The genes are TRBV9 and TRBJ2-2; possible D gene TRBD1, 5 bases. The CDR3 length is 14 residues. Germline V gives CDR1 SGDLS, CDR2 YYNGEE. Deletions cut 0 bases from V and 7 bases from J, with 10 bases between. This CDR3 reads CASSVDWGDGELFF. For the CDR3, the DNA is TGTGCCAGCAGCGTAGATTGGGGCGACGGGGAGCTGTTTTTT.

Written as DNA, the CDR3 is TGTGCCAGCAGTGATGGCGGGAGTGGAGACGGGGAGCTGTTTTTT. This codes for CASSDGGSGDGELFF. This chain uses TRBV6-1 with TRBJ2-2; 7 nucleotides match TRBD2. This CDR3 region has 15 residues. Trimming at V came to 3 bases and at J to 7 bases, leaving 8 bases not matched to a gene. Germline CDR1 reads MNHNS; CDR2 reads SASEGT.

This clonotype came up a few times. This chain links TRBV29-1 with TRBJ1-3, with a tentative D call TRBD1 (5 bases). V lost 4 bases to trimming and J lost 2 bases, with 6 bases between them. The CDR3 is 12 amino acids. The germline gives CDR1 SQVTM, CDR2 ANQGSEA. CDR3 sequence (DNA): TGCAGCGTTGCGGGGGCTGGAAACACCATATATTTT. It translates to CSVAGAGNTIYF.